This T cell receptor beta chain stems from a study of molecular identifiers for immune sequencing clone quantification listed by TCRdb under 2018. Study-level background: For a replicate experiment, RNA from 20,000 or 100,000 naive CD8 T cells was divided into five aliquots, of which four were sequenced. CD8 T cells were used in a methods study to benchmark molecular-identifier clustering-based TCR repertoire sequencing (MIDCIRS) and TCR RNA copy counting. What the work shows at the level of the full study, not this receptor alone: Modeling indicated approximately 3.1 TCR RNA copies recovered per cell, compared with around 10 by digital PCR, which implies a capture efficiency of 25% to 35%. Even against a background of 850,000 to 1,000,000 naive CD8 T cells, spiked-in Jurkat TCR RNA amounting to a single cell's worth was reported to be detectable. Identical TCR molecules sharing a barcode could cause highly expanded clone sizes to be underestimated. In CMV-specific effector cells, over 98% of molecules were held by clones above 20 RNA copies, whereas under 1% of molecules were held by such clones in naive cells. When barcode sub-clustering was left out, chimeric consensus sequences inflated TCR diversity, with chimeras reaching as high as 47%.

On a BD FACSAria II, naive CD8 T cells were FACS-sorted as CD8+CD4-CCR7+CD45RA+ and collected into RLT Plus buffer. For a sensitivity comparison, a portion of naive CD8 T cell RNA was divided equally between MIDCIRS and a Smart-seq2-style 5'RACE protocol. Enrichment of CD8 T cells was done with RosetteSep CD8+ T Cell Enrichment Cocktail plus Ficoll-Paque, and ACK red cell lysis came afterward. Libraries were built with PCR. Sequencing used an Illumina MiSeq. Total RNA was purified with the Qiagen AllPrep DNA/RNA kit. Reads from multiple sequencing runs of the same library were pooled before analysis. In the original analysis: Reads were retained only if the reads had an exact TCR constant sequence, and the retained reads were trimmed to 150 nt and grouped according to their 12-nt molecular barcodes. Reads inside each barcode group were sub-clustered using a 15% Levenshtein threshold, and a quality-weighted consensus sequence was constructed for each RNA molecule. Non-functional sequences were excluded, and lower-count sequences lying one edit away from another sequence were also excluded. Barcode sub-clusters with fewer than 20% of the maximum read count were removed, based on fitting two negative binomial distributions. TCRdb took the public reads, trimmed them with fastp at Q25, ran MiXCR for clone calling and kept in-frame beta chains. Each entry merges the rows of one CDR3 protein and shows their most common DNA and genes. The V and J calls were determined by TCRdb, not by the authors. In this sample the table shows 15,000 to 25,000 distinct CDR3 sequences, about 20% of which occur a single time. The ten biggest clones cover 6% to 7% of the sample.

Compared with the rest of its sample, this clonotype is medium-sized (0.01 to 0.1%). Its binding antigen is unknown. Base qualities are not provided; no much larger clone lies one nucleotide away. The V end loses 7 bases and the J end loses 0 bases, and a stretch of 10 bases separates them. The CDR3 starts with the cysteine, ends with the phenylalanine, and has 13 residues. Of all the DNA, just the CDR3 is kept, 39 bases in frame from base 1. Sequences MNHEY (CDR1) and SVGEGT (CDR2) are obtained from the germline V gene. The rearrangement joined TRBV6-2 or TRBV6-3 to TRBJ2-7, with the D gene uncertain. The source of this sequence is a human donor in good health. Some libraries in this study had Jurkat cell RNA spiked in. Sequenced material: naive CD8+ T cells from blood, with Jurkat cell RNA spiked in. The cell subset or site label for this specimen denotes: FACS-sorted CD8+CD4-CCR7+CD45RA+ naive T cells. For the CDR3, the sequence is CASNVNPSYEQYF. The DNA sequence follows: TGTGCCAGCAACGTCAACCCCTCCTACGAGCAGTACTTC.